Given below is one T cell receptor beta chain in context. This record comes from a study of blood T cell repertoires in COVID-19. Whole-study context: Samples taken during acute and convalescent COVID-19 were collected in the United States, Italy and Spain. Sample material is recorded as cDNA or gDNA derived from T cells, B-cell-depleted T cells, or PBMCs.

Source study methods: It was from reference gene primer amplification that nucleated cell counts were estimated. Here immunoSEQ multiplex PCR was the method, and the copy in TCRdb shows in-frame clones only, minus some. The V and J calls and clone size come from that table; D and trimming were worked out from the DNA. The profile shows approximately 260,000 clones, 75% to 90% of them singletons. The clonotype comes from a woman aged 40 to 55 who had recovered from COVID-19. The sequenced material came from peripheral blood.

CDR3 loop: CASSPGTRGETQYF. The CDR3 DNA reads TGTGCCAGCAGTCCAGGGACTCGGGGAGAGACCCAGTACTTC. V is TRBV3-1 (or the pseudogene TRBV3-2) and J is TRBJ2-5, with D maybe TRBD2 (6 bases). The CDR3 has 14 amino acids. The germline gives CDR1 LGHDT, CDR2 YNNKEL (reference sequence). The V gene lost 6 bases and the J gene lost 4 bases, with 15 bases spanning the gap.